Following are 10 T cell receptor beta chains from one sample sequenced in a study of blood T cells in healthy people across ages. With a J-beta primer mix and a sample-barcoded 5' primer, a second PCR ran about 7 to 12 cycles. Using its own MiXCR run on the 5' RACE reads, TCRdb lists one record per CDR3 protein. The table lists about 1.6 million distinct CDR3 sequences, roughly 32% of them singletons. Material: blood. These receptors all come from a woman aged 25 to 45 in good health.

This clonotype was detected only a few times. The rearrangement uses TRBV11-2 and TRBJ2-5; TRBD2 matches 8 bases. CDR1 is SGHAT and CDR2 is FQNNGV in the germline V gene. After removal of 3 bases from V and 5 bases from J, the junction contained 11 bases not matched to a gene. The CDR3 sequence is 16 residues long. The CDR3, as DNA: TGTGCCAGCAGCTTTAGTAGCGGGGCGGGTTCGGAGACCCAGTACTTC. It is translated as CASSFSSGAGSETQYF.

This clonotype has only a few counts. This chain uses TRBV20-1 with TRBJ2-5; D remains ambiguous. Germline V gene sequence: CDR1 DFQATT, CDR2 SNEGSKA (reference sequence). The CDR3 is 13 amino acids. The V and J ends lost 2 bases and 3 bases respectively, with 10 bases between them. CDR3 nucleotides: TGCAGTGCTAGAACTACAGCTAAAGAGACCCAGTACTTC. It encodes CSARTTAKETQYF.

The chain carries TRBV9 and TRBJ2-4; 9 positions agree with TRBD1. With the DNA end fitting TRBJ2-7 better, the J assignment may be wrong. Per germline, CDR1 SGDLS and CDR2 YYNGEE. The CDR3 runs to 15 residues. CDR3 coding DNA: TGTGCCAGCAACACCGGGGACAGGGTCAGATCCGAGCAGTACTTC. Its protein product is CASNTGDRVRSEQYF.

The chain couples TRBV18 to TRBJ2-3; no definite D call. Germline lookup yields CDR1 KGHSH and CDR2 LQKENI. V dropped 3 bases and J dropped 0 bases, with 10 bases sitting between them. The CDR3 extends over 15 amino acids. The CDR3 reads CASSPAAPSTDTQYF. In nucleotides, the CDR3 is TGTGCCAGCTCACCCGCGGCGCCGAGCACAGATACGCAGTATTTT.

This clonotype showed up just a few times. CDR3 region: CSGGLLRKEETLYF. The CDR3 bases are TGCAGTGGAGGGCTACTTAGAAAGGAGGAGACCCTGTACTTC. This chain joins TRBV20-1 and TRBJ2-7; D may be TRBD2 (5 bases). V lost 7 bases and J 12 bases, leaving 28 bases between the germline ends. The CDR3 runs 14 residues. CDR1 is DFQATT, CDR2 SNEGSKA, per germline (reference sequence).

The CDR3: CASSVVAEGVYGYTF. Written as DNA, the CDR3 is TGTGCCAGCAGCGTAGTGGCCGAGGGGGTCTATGGCTACACCTTC. The chain couples TRBV9 to TRBJ1-2; maybe TRBD1 (6 bases). The CDR3 is made up of 15 amino acids. The V end lost 0 bases, the J end lost 4 bases, and 13 bases lay between the germline ends. The germline V gene has CDR1 SGDLS and CDR2 YYNGEE.

This sequence joins TRBV7-8 and TRBJ2-3; 13 bases agree with TRBD2. Germline CDR1 SGHVS, CDR2 FQNEAQ. The V gene end was trimmed by 5 bases and the J gene end by 6 bases; junction bases not matched to a gene: 8. CDR3 length equals 16 residues. This CDR3 reads CASSAGLAGIVDTQYF. The CDR3 region has the DNA TGTGCCAGCAGCGCGGGACTAGCGGGAATCGTGGATACGCAGTATTTT.

V gene TRBV20-1 combines with J gene TRBJ1-5, with a possible D match to TRBD1 (5 bases). V lost 7 bases to trimming and J lost 0 bases, with 10 bases between them. Germline assignment: CDR1 DFQATT and CDR2 SNEGSKA (reference sequence). There are 13 residues in the CDR3. CDR3 sequence reads: CSVQTDSNQPQHF. The CDR3 DNA is TGCAGTGTTCAGACAGATAGCAATCAGCCCCAGCATTTT.

In its sample, this clonotype was seen a few times. The chain carries TRBV29-1 and TRBJ1-1, with 7 bases aligning to TRBD1. With 6 bases clipped from V and 5 bases from J, the junction kept 3 bases outside the gene matches. The germline gives CDR1 SQVTM, CDR2 ANQGSEA. This CDR3 contains 11 residues. CDR3 nucleotide sequence: TGCAGCGTGGACAGGCATACTGAAGCTTTCTTT. It yields the protein CSVDRHTEAFF.

This chain joins TRBV7-8 and TRBJ2-1; a possible D gene is TRBD2 (5 bases). V lost 4 bases to trimming and J lost 8 bases, with 18 bases between them. Germline V gene sequence: CDR1 SGHVS, CDR2 FQNEAQ. The CDR3 extends over 15 amino acids. This chain's CDR3 is CASSSSGHFGDEQFF. DNA for the CDR3: TGTGCCAGCAGCTCAAGCGGCCACTTCGGAGATGAGCAGTTCTTC.